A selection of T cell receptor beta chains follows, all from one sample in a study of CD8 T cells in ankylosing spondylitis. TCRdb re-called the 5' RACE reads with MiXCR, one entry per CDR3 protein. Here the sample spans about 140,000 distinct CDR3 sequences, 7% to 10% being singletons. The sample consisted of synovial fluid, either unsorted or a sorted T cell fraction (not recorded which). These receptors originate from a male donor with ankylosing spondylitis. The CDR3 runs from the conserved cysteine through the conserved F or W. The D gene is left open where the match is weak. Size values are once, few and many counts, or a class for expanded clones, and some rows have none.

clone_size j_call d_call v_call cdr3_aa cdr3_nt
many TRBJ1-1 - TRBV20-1 CSAMGVWAEAFF TGCAGTGCTATGGGGGTTTGGGCTGAAGCTTTCTTT
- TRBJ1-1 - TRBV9 CASSREGDTEAFF TGTGCCAGCAGCCGGGAGGGGGACACTGAAGCTTTCTTT
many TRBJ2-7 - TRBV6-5 CASSYQGATSGSSYEQYF TGTGCCAGCAGTTACCAGGGGGCGACTAGCGGCAGCTCCTACGAGCAGTACTTC
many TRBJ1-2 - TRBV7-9 CASSEVGTTRGYTF TGTGCCAGCAGCGAAGTTGGGACCACTCGGGGCTACACCTTC
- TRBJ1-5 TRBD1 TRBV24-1 CATSDLGQGDQPQHF TGTGCCACCAGTGACCTGGGACAGGGAGATCAGCCCCAGCATTTT
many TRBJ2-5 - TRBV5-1 CASSDTGNQETQYF TGCGCCAGCAGTGATACAGGGAACCAAGAGACCCAGTACTTC
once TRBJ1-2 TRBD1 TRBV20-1 CRATGTAYNYGYTF TGCAGAGCTACCGGGACAGCCTATAACTATGGCTACACCTTC
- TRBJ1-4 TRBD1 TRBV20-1 CSAWTGGGNEKLFF TGCAGTGCTTGGACAGGGGGCGGGAATGAAAAACTGTTTTTT
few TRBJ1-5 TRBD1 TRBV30 CAWSVGGGEGQPQHF TGTGCCTGGAGTGTAGGAGGGGGCGAGGGTCAGCCCCAGCATTTT
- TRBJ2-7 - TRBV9 CASSARGGKYEQYF TGTGCCAGCAGCGCGAGGGGAGGAAAATACGAGCAGTACTTC
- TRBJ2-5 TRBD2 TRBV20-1 CSARPGGAEETQYF TGCAGTGCTAGACCCGGGGGGGCCGAAGAGACCCAGTACTTC
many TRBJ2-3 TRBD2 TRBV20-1 CSARGLAGMTDTQYF TGCAGTGCCCGTGGACTAGCGGGAATGACAGATACGCAGTATTTT
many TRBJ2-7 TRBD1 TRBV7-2 CASSLTGGLEQYF TGTGCCAGCAGCTTGACAGGGGGCCTCGAGCAGTACTTC
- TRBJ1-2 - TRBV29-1 CSVEVRDLNYGYTF TGCAGCGTTGAAGTGAGGGACCTGAACTATGGCTACACCTTC
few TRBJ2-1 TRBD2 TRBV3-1 CASSPPGLALSEQFF TGTGCCAGCAGCCCCCCGGGACTAGCCCTTAGTGAGCAGTTCTTC
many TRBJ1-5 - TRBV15 CATSRDHRNQPQHF TGTGCCACCAGCAGAGATCACAGGAATCAGCCCCAGCATTTT
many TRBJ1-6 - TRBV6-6 CASSRSNSPLHF TGTGCCAGCAGTAGGTCGAATTCACCCCTCCACTTT
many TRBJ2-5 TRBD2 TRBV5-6 CASSSLAGGRETQYF TGTGCCAGCAGCTCACTAGCGGGGGGGCGTGAGACCCAGTACTTC
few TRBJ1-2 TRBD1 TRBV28 CASSSGTGGRGYTF TGTGCCAGCAGTTCCGGGACAGGGGGCCGTGGCTACACCTTC
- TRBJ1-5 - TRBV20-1 CSARDPRSNQPQHF TGCAGTGCTAGAGATCCCAGGAGCAATCAGCCCCAGCATTTT
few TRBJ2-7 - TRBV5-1 CASSAGRRADEQYF TGCGCCAGCAGCGCCGGTCGACGGGCGGACGAGCAGTACTTC
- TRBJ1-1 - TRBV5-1 CASSPTRNTEAFF TGCGCCAGCAGCCCCACACGGAACACTGAAGCTTTCTTT